This TCR beta chain comes out of a study of T-cell memory formation after mild COVID-19. Study summary: Largely donor-specific sequence clusters came from a couple of donors.

Concerning this clonotype itself: The target antigen is unknown.

TCRdb re-analysed the 5' RACE reads in MiXCR, keeping a single row per CDR3 protein. This sample has roughly 150,000 distinct CDR3 sequences, with approximately 13% found just once. Germline trimming cut 2 bases from V and 0 bases from J; bases unmatched to any gene: 4. Per germline, CDR1 SGHTA and CDR2 FQGNSA. The CDR3 sequence is 16 residues long. Study findings and constraints: CD8+ contracting clones occupied EMRA, while CD4+ ones occupied mainly CM and EM. Clones contracting day 15 to 85 were balanced CD4/CD8; later expanders leaned CD4+.

Sample: PBMCs or a T cell subset sorted from them (not recorded which). The chain employs TRBV7-2 and TRBJ2-3, with TRBD2 matching over 8 bases. This sequence was found in a man aged 18 to 29 who had mild COVID-19 (a few samples of this study predate the infection). Cell type and time point are not known. The CDR3 nucleotides are TGTGCCAGCAGCTTACGGGGGGGCGCTAGCACAGATACGCAGTATTTT. Its protein is CASSLRGGASTDTQYF.